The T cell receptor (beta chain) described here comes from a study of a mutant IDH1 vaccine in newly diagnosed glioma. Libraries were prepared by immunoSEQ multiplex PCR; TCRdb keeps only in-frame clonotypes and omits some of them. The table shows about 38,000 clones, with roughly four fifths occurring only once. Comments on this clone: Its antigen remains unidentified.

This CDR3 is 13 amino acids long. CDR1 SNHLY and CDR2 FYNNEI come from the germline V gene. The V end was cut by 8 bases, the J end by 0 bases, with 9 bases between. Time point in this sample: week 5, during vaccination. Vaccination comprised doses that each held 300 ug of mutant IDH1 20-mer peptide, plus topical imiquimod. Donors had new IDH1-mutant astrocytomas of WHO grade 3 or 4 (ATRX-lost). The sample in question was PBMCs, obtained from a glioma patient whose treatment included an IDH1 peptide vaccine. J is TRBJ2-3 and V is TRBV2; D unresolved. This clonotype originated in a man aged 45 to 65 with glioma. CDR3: CASSVRSTDTQYF. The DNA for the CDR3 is TGTGCCAGCTCTGTACGTAGCACAGATACGCAGTATTTT.